This entry describes one T cell receptor beta chain. This sample stems from a study of tumor-infiltrating lymphocytes in localized non-small cell lung cancer. Germline loops: CDR1 LGHNA, CDR2 YSLEER. V dropped 3 bases and J dropped 5 bases, with 11 bases sitting between them. The CDR3 is 14 amino acids. Profiled with immunoSEQ multiplex PCR; TCRdb holds only in-frame clones, not every one. The sample lists approximately 15,000 clones; about 77% were seen once. The source of this sequence is a human donor with non-small cell lung cancer. Material for sequencing was lung tumor tissue. J is TRBJ2-1 and V is TRBV4-3, with D perhaps TRBD2 (5 bases). The CDR3 protein is CASSQGDYHNEQFF. DNA for the CDR3: TGCGCCAGCAGCCAGGGTGACTACCACAATGAGCAGTTCTTC.